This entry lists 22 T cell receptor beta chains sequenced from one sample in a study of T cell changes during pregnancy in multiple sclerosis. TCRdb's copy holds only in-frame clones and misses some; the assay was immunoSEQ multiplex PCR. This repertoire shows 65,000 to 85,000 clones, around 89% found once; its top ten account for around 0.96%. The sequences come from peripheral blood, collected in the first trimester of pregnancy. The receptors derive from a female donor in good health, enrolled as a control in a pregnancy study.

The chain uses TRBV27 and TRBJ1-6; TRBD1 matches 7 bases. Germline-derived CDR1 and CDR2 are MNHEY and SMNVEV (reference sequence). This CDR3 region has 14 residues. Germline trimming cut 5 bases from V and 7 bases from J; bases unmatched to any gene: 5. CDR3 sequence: CASSPQGRNSPLHF. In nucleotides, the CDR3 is TGTGCCAGCAGTCCACAGGGGCGGAATTCACCCCTCCACTTT.

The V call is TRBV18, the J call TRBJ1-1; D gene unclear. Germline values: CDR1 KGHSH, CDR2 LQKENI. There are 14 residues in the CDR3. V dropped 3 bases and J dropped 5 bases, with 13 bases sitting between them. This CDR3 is CASSPLSERTEAFF. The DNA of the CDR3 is TGTGCCAGCTCACCTCTGTCGGAGCGGACTGAAGCTTTCTTT.

CDR3 DNA: TGTGCCAGCAGCTTAGAAAGACAGGCCGGCTATGGCTACACCTTC. This translates into CASSLERQAGYGYTF. The chain recombines TRBV11-2 with TRBJ1-2, with D perhaps matching TRBD1 (6 bases). CDR1 SGHAT and CDR2 FQNNGV come from the germline V gene. The germline V and J ends were trimmed by 0 bases and 4 bases, with 12 bases remaining between them. The CDR3 runs to 15 residues.

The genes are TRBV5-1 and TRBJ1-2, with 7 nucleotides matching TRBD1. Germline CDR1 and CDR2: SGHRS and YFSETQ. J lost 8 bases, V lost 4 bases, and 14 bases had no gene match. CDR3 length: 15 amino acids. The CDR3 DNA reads TGCGCCAGCAGCCCAAAAAGCGACAGGGTTGAAGGCTACACCTTC. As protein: CASSPKSDRVEGYTF. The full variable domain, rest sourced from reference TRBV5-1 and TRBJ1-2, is KAGVTQTPRYLIKTRGQQVTLSCSPISGHRSVSWYQQTPGQGLQFLFEYFSETQRNKGNFPGRFSGRQFSNSRSEMNVSTLELGDSALYLCASSPKSDRVEGYTFGSGTRLTVV.

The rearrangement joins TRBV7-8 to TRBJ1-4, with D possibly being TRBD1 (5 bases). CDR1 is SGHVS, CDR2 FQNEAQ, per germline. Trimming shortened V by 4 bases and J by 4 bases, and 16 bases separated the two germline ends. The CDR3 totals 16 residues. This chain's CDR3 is CASSSRPPDNNEKLFF. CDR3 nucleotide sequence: TGTGCCAGCAGCTCCCGTCCCCCGGACAATAATGAAAAACTGTTTTTT.

The DNA of the CDR3 is TGTGCCAGCAGCTCGGGAGTACCGGGGGAGCTGTTTTTT. It is translated as CASSSGVPGELFF. V gene TRBV5-6 combines with J gene TRBJ2-2; D perhaps matches TRBD2 (6 bases). Between the trimmed V and J ends, which lost 3 bases and 8 bases, there was a span of 11 bases. The CDR3 consists of 13 residues. Germline V CDR1 and CDR2: SGHDT, YYEEEE. Complete variable domain (other parts from reference TRBV5-6 and TRBJ2-2): DAGVTQSPTHLIKTRGQQVTLRCSPKSGHDTVSWYQQALGQGPQFIFQYYEEEERQRGNFPDRFSGHQFPNYSSELNVNALLLGDSALYLCASSSGVPGELFFGEGSRLTVL.

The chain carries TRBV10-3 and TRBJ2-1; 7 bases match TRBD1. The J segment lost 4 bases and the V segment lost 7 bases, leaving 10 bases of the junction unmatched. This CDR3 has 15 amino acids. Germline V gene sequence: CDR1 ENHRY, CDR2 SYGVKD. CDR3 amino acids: CAIKSGTAIYNEQFF. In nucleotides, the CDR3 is TGTGCCATCAAATCCGGGACAGCAATTTACAATGAGCAGTTCTTC.

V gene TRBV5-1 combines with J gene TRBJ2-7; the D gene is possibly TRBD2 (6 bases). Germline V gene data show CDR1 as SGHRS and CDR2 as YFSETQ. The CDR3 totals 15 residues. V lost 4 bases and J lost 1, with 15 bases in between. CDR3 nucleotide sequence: TGCGCCAGCAGCGTTACTAGCCGCCTTTCCTACGAGCAGTACTTC. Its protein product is CASSVTSRLSYEQYF.

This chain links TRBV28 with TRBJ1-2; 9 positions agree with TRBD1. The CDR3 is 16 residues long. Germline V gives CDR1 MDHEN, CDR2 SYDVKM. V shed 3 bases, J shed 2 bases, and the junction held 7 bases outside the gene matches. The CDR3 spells CASSFGTGSVNYGYTF. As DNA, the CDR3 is TGTGCCAGCAGTTTTGGGACAGGGTCTGTGAACTATGGCTACACCTTC.

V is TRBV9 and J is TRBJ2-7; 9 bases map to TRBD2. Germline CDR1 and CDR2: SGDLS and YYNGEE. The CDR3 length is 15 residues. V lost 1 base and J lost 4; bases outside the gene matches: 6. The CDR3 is CASSVRGLASYEQYF. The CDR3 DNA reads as TGTGCCAGCAGCGTACGCGGACTAGCGAGTTACGAGCAGTACTTC.

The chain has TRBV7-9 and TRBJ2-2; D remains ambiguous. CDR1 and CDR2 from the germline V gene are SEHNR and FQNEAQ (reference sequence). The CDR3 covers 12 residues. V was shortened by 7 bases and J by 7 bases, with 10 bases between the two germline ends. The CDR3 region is CASNLGIGELFF. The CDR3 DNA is TGTGCCAGCAACCTGGGCATCGGGGAGCTGTTTTTT.

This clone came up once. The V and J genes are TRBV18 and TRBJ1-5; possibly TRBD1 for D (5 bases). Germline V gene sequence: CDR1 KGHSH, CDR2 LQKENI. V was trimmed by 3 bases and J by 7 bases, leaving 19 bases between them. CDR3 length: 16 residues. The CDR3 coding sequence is TGTGCCAGCTCACCCAGCAGGGCTCAGGAGGGGCAGCCCCAGCATTTT. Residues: CASSPSRAQEGQPQHF.

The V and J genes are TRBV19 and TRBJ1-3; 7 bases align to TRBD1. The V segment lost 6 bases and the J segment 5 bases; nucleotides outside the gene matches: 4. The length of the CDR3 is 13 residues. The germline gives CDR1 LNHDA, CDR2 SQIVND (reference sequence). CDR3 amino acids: CASSPGQRNTIYF. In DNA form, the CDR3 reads TGTGCCAGTAGCCCGGGACAGCGAAACACCATATATTTT.

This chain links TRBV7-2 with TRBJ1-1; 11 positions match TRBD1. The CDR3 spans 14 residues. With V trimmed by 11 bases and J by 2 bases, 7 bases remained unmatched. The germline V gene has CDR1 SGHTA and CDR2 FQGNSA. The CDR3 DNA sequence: TGTGCCGGAGGGACAGGGGGAGGAAACACTGAAGCTTTCTTT. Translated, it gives CAGGTGGGNTEAFF. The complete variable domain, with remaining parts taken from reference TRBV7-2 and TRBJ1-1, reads GAGVSQSPSNKVTEKGKDVELRCDPISGHTALYWYRQSLGQGLEFLIYFQGNSAPDKSGLPSDRFSAERTGGSVSTLTIQRTQQEDSAVYLCAGGTGGGNTEAFFGQGTRLTVV.

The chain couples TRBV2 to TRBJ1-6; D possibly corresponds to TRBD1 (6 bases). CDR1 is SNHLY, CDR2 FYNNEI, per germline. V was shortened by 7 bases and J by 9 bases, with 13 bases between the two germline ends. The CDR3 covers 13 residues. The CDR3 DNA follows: TGTGCCAGCATACAGGGAATGAGTTCACCCCTCCACTTT. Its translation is CASIQGMSSPLHF.

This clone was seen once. The CDR3 DNA is TGCGCCAGCAGCTTGGACAGGGGGGAGACCCAGTACTTC. It yields the protein CASSLDRGETQYF. The chain couples TRBV5-1 to TRBJ2-5, with 8 bases that match TRBD1. V was clipped by 0 bases and J by 5 bases; unmatched bases: 0. This CDR3 is 13 amino acids long. Germline values: CDR1 SGHRS, CDR2 YFSETQ.

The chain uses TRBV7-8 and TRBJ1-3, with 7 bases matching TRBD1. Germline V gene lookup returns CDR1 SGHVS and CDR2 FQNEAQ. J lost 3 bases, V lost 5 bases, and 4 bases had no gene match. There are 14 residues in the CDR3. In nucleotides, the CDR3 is TGTGCCAGCAGCCAAAGGACAGGTGGAAACACCATATATTTT. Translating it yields CASSQRTGGNTIYF.

The CDR3 loop is CASSSGDRGNSPLHF. CDR3 sequence (DNA): TGCGCCAGCAGCTCGGGGGACAGGGGAAATTCACCCCTCCACTTT. The chain recombines TRBV5-1 with TRBJ1-6; TRBD1 agrees at 10 bases. The germline V gene encodes CDR1 SGHRS and CDR2 YFSETQ. V dropped 3 bases and J dropped 7; count of bases not matched to a gene: 4. There are 15 residues in the CDR3.

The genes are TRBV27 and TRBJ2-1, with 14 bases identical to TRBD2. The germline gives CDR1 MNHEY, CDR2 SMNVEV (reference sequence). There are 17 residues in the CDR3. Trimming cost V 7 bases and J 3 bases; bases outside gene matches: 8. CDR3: CASTWGTSGSRYNEQFF. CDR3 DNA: TGTGCCAGCACCTGGGGGACTAGCGGGAGTCGCTACAATGAGCAGTTCTTC.

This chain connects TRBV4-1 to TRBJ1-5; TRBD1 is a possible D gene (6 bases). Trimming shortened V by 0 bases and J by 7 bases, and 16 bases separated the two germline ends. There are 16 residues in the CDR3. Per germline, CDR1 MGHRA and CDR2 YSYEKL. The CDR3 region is CASSQETGRTGQPQHF. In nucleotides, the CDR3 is TGCGCCAGCAGCCAAGAAACAGGGCGAACGGGGCAGCCCCAGCATTTT.

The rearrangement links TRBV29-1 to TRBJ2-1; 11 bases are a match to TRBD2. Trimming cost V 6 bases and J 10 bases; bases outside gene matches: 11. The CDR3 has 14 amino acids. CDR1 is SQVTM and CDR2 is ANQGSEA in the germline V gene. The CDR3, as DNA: TGCAGCGTAAAGGGGCTAGCGGGGGGAGGGGAGCAGTTCTTC. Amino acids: CSVKGLAGGGEQFF.

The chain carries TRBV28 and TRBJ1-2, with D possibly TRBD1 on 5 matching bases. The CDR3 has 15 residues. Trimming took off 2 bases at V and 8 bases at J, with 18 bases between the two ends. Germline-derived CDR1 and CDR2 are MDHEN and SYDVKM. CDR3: CASSLGGTIKGGYTF. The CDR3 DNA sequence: TGTGCCAGCAGTTTAGGGGGGACCATCAAGGGAGGCTACACCTTC.